This T cell receptor (beta chain) was captured by sequencing in a study of cytomegalovirus exposure and HLA in healthy donors. About the study: Earlier findings included some 100 million unique TCR beta sequences obtained from 150 million to 200 million T cells. As released early, the data held roughly 85 million unique TCRs from HLA-typed donors. Regarding the study as a whole: Being productive about 90% or about 30% of the time was typical of most TCR beta V segments in an earlier analysis.

The CDR3 spans 14 residues. Germline V lookup: CDR1 MGHRA, CDR2 YSYEKL. PCR amplification relied on 60 Vbeta primers (plus 13 Jbeta primers). Assay used: immunoSEQ multiplex PCR; TCRdb lists only in-frame clones, some missing. Its table lists 29,000 or so clones. As to this clone: The antigen is undetermined.

The receptor's source is a man aged 30 to 39 in good health and CMV-seronegative. This chain uses TRBV4-1 with TRBJ2-5; D gene unclear. The J call is doubtful: the DNA matches TRBJ2-7 better. Sequenced sample: PBMCs. The chain's CDR3 is CASSQASLGSEQYF. CDR3 in DNA: TGCGCCAGCAGCCAAGCATCCTTGGGCTCCGAGCAGTACTTC.